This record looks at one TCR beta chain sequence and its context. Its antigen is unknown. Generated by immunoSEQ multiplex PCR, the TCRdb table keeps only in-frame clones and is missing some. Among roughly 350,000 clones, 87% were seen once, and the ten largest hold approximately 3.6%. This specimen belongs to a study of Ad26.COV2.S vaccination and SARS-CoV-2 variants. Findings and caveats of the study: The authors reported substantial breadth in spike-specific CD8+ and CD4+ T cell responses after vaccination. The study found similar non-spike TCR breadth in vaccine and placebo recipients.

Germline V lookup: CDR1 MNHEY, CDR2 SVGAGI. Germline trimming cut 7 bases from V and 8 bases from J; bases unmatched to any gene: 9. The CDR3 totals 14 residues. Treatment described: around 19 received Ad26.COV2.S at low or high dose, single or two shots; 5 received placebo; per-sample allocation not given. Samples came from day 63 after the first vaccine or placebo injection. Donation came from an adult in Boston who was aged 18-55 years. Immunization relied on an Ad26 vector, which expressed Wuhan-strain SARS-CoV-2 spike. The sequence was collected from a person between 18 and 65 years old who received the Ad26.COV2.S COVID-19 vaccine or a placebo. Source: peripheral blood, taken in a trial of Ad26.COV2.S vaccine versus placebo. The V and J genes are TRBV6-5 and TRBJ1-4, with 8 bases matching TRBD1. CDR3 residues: CASKIPGGSEKLFF. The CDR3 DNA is TGTGCCAGCAAGATACCAGGGGGCTCGGAAAAACTGTTTTTT.